The 24 T cell receptor beta chains given below trace back to one sample, sequenced in a study of long-term antiretroviral therapy in people with HIV. The assay used was immunoSEQ (version v3.0), run at survey level. TCRdb's table, derived via immunoSEQ multiplex PCR, lists solely in-frame clones and lacks some. The sample carries approximately 25,000 clones, 85% recorded once. Sequencing used unsorted PBMCs, obtained 4.8 to 5 years after starting antiretroviral therapy. These receptors all come from a man in his forties or fifties with HIV.

The chain joins TRBV11-3 to TRBJ2-2, with D unresolved. Per the germline V gene, CDR1 is SGHNT and CDR2 is YENEEA. V gave up 7 bases and J gave up 7 bases, with 16 bases separating them. The CDR3 has 14 amino acids. The CDR3 bases are TGTGCCAGCACCGCGGAAGGGCGGAGCGGGGAGCTGTTTTTT. Its protein is CASTAEGRSGELFF. Using reference TRBV11-3 and TRBJ2-2 for the parts outside the CDR3, the full variable domain is EAGVVQSPRYKIIEKKQPVAFWCNPISGHNTLYWYLQNLGQGPELLIRYENEEAVDDSQLPKDRFSAERLKGVDSTLKIQPAELGDSAVYLCASTAEGRSGELFFGEGSRLTVL.

The chain is built from TRBV10-2 and TRBJ1-2; D might be TRBD1 (5 bases). The V end was cut by 3 bases, the J end by 6 bases, with 17 bases between. CDR1 is WSHSY and CDR2 is SAAADI in the germline V gene. This CDR3 spans 15 amino acids. The CDR3 protein is CASSDGTIGRDGYTF. The CDR3 region has the DNA TGCGCCAGCAGTGATGGGACGATCGGCAGAGATGGCTACACCTTC.

V gene TRBV2 combines with J gene TRBJ2-7, with TRBD2 identical over 8 bases. V was pared by 3 bases and J by 5 bases, with 6 bases of the junction left unmatched. The CDR3 is 14 residues long. CDR1 and CDR2 from the germline V gene are SNHLY and FYNNEI. In DNA form, the CDR3 reads TGTGCCAGCAGTGACGGACTAGCAATCGACGAGCAGTACTTC. This gives the protein CASSDGLAIDEQYF.

The V call is TRBV6-6, the J call TRBJ1-1; possibly TRBD1 for D (5 bases). The CDR3 contains 14 residues. Looked up from germline, CDR1 is MNHNY and CDR2 is SVGAGI (reference sequence). Deletions cut 5 bases from V and 2 bases from J, with 12 bases between. CDR3 in DNA: TGTGCCAGCAGTGAGACGCAGGGAAACACTGAAGCTTTCTTT. Amino acids: CASSETQGNTEAFF.

The genes are TRBV6-1 and TRBJ2-3, with unresolved D. CDR3 length: 13 amino acids. Per germline, CDR1 MNHNS and CDR2 SASEGT. V lost 9 bases, J lost 2 bases, and 12 bases lay in between. DNA for the CDR3: TGTGCCAGTTCCAGAACCCACACAGATACGCAGTATTTT. It codes for CASSRTHTDTQYF.

The CDR3 spells CASSQDLIGPLTDTQYF. As DNA, the CDR3 is TGCGCCAGCAGCCAAGATCTCATAGGACCCTTGACAGATACGCAGTATTTT. The chain couples TRBV4-3 to TRBJ2-3; D is undetermined. The CDR3 totals 17 residues. V dropped 0 bases and J dropped 3 bases, with 16 bases sitting between them. Germline values: CDR1 LGHNA, CDR2 YSLEER.

V gene TRBV18 combines with J gene TRBJ2-1; D is unclear. Germline V CDR1 and CDR2: KGHSH, LQKENI. CDR3 length: 15 amino acids. Trimming removed 3 bases at V and 0 bases at J, with 9 bases between. In DNA, the CDR3 is TGTGCCAGCTCACCGGACGGAAGCTCCTACAATGAGCAGTTCTTC. Protein: CASSPDGSSYNEQFF.

V and J are TRBV13 and TRBJ2-5; tentatively, D is TRBD2 (6 bases). The CDR3 totals 16 residues. Germline V lookup: CDR1 PRHDT, CDR2 FYEKMQ (reference sequence). Trimming removed 4 bases at V and 5 bases at J, with 20 bases between. CDR3 coding DNA: TGTGCCAGCAGCTACGCCTGGCGGGGCGAGGGGGAGACCCAGTACTTC. The encoded protein is CASSYAWRGEGETQYF.

CDR3 amino acids: CASSDFSRETQHF. In nucleotides, the CDR3 is TGTGCCAGCAGTGATTTTAGTAGGGAGACTCAGCATTTT. The V call is TRBV2, the J call TRBJ1-5; no reliable D call. V gave up 3 bases and J gave up 13 bases, with 16 bases separating them. The CDR3 length is 13 residues. The germline gives CDR1 SNHLY, CDR2 FYNNEI.

This sequence joins TRBV7-9 and TRBJ1-2; D is unclear. CDR1 and CDR2 from the germline V gene are SEHNR and FQNEAQ (reference sequence). Trimming removed 2 bases from V and 4 bases from J, with 8 bases in between. This CDR3 has 13 residues. CDR3 sequence (DNA): TGTGCCAGCAGCTTACTGCTGGGCTATGGCTACACCTTC. Protein: CASSLLLGYGYTF.

J is TRBJ1-3 and V is TRBV11-2; D is ambiguous. The V end was cut by 7 bases, the J end by 2 bases, with 15 bases between. Germline V CDR1 and CDR2: SGHAT, FQNNGV. The CDR3 is 15 amino acids. CDR3 region: CASTLDGVAGNTIYF. The CDR3 nucleotides read TGTGCCAGCACTTTAGATGGGGTGGCTGGAAACACCATATATTTT.

This clone was observed a few times. The gene calls are TRBV13 and TRBJ2-2; D gene uncertain. V lost 5 bases and J 8 bases, leaving 9 bases between the germline ends. Germline CDR1 and CDR2: PRHDT and FYEKMQ (reference sequence). The CDR3 spans 12 residues. The CDR3 protein is CASSPRRGELFF. DNA for the CDR3: TGTGCCAGCAGCCCCCGGAGAGGGGAGCTGTTTTTT.

The chain links TRBV10-2 to TRBJ1-5; D uncertain. Trimming shortened V by 3 bases and J by 8 bases, and 14 bases separated the two germline ends. There are 14 residues in the CDR3. Germline V CDR1 and CDR2: WSHSY, SAAADI. DNA for the CDR3: TGCGCCAGCAGTGACAGTGGGGATCCTAAGCCCCAGCATTTT. It yields the protein CASSDSGDPKPQHF.

This clone was recorded once. This chain uses TRBV29-1 with TRBJ2-7; a possible D gene is TRBD2 (6 bases). Germline-derived CDR1 and CDR2 are SQVTM and ANQGSEA. The CDR3 sequence is 13 residues long. V lost 4 bases to trimming and J lost 1 base, with 11 bases between them. CDR3 DNA sequence: TGCAGCGTTGCACTGGGGGGATCCTACGAGCAGTACTTC. Its protein product is CSVALGGSYEQYF.

The V and J genes are TRBV4-3 and TRBJ2-7; TRBD2 might be the D (6 bases). The CDR3 extends over 15 amino acids. Trimming removed 0 bases at V and 5 bases at J, with 14 bases between. Germline CDR1 is LGHNA and CDR2 is YSLEER. In DNA, the CDR3 is TGCGCCAGCAGCCAAGAAGAAGGGCGGGGAAACGAGCAGTACTTC. Translation: CASSQEEGRGNEQYF.

The chain is built from TRBV29-1 and TRBJ2-2; 7 bases align to TRBD1. CDR1 and CDR2 from the germline V gene are SQVTM and ANQGSEA. V was pared by 7 bases and J by 0 bases, with 11 bases of the junction left unmatched. The CDR3 is made up of 16 amino acids. For the CDR3, the DNA is TGCAGCGCCACCGGTCGGGGACAGACGAACACCGGGGAGCTGTTTTTT. It codes for CSATGRGQTNTGELFF.

This clone was seen once. The chain joins TRBV19 to TRBJ1-1; a weak D match, TRBD1 (6 bases). The V gene's germline CDR1 is LNHDA and CDR2 SQIVND (reference sequence). V was shortened by 8 bases and J by 0 bases, with 13 bases between the two germline ends. CDR3 length equals 14 residues. The CDR3 nucleotides are TGTGCCAGTCTGCAGGGGTGGATGAACACTGAAGCTTTCTTT. Translation: CASLQGWMNTEAFF.

CDR3 sequence: CATKADTGELFF. Written as DNA, the CDR3 is TGTGCCACTAAGGCGGACACCGGGGAGCTGTTTTTT. The rearrangement joins TRBV7-6 to TRBJ2-2; D gene uncertain. V was clipped by 10 bases and J by 3 bases, with 9 bases between them. The CDR3 runs to 12 residues. Germline CDR1 reads SGHVS; CDR2 reads FNYEAQ.

The V call is TRBV6-1, the J call TRBJ1-2, with D tentatively TRBD1 (5 bases). Germline V gives CDR1 MNHNS, CDR2 SASEGT. The CDR3 sequence is 14 residues long. The V end was cut by 7 bases, the J end by 6 bases, with 18 bases between. CDR3 coding DNA: TGTGCCAGCAACAGGCCTCAGGGTTCGGATGGCTACACCTTC. Its translation: CASNRPQGSDGYTF.

In this sample, this clone turned up a few times. This rearrangement joins TRBV10-3 to TRBJ1-1; D is uncertain. V dropped 10 bases and J dropped 5 bases, with 11 bases sitting between them. The germline V gene has CDR1 ENHRY and CDR2 SYGVKD. The CDR3 sequence is 11 residues long. The CDR3 protein is CATSVGTEAFF. The CDR3, as DNA: TGTGCCACGTCGGTAGGGACTGAAGCTTTCTTT.

The CDR3 nucleotides are TGTGCCAGCAGTTACTTGCGGGGGATGGCCACTGAAGCTTTCTTT. It specifies CASSYLRGMATEAFF. V is TRBV6-6 and J is TRBJ1-1, with TRBD1 as a possible D gene (5 bases). Germline CDR1 is MNHNY and CDR2 is SVGAGI (reference sequence). The CDR3 length is 15 residues. Trimming took 1 base from V and 4 from J, leaving 13 bases between them.

The chain combines TRBV6-1 with TRBJ1-5, with unresolved D. Per the germline V gene, CDR1 is MNHNS and CDR2 is SASEGT. There are 14 residues in the CDR3. V shed 4 bases and J shed 2 bases, with 9 bases lying between them. In DNA form, the CDR3 reads TGTGCCAGCAGTGGGCTGGGAGGCAATCAGCCCCAGCATTTT. The encoded protein is CASSGLGGNQPQHF.

This clone was seen once. The J gene is TRBJ2-7, the V gene TRBV7-2; TRBD2 agrees at 8 bases. The junction had 9 bases not matched to a gene; V was cut back by 5 bases and J by 3 bases. Per the germline V gene, CDR1 is SGHTA and CDR2 is FQGNSA. This CDR3 has 15 amino acids. CDR3 protein: CASSEVPGLVYEQYF. The CDR3 DNA sequence: TGTGCCAGCAGCGAGGTACCGGGACTAGTCTACGAGCAGTACTTC.

The rearrangement links TRBV14 to TRBJ1-2, with TRBD1 identical over 8 bases. V trimming: 4 bases; J trimming: 4 bases; junction bases outside the gene matches: 8. The CDR3 sequence is 15 residues long. CDR1 and CDR2 from the germline V gene are SGHDN and FVKESK. The CDR3: CASSPGTGGLYGYTF. In nucleotides, the CDR3 is TGTGCCAGCAGCCCTGGGACAGGAGGGCTCTATGGCTACACCTTC.